Presented here are 15 T cell receptor beta chains from one specimen sequenced in a study of T cells in Graves' hyperthyroidism and ophthalmopathy. There were TCR beta CDR3 regions amplified from RNA transcripts. First-round RT-PCR targeting the TCR CDR3 was performed with the HTBI primer set. One entry per CDR3 protein, called by TCRdb with MiXCR from the multiplex PCR reads. Here the sample spans 550,000 to 600,000 distinct CDR3 sequences, 40% to 55% being singletons. The sample comprised peripheral blood or thyroid tissue (not recorded which). These receptors were collected from an adult woman with Graves' disease, either hyperthyroidism or ophthalmopathy (not recorded which).

About this clonotype itself: Because it lacks the conserved phenylalanine or tryptophan at the end, this CDR3 is likely a read error. It is unclear where the CDR3 begins or ends on the DNA, so no DNA is shown, and the CDR3 is as TCRdb lists it. The chain recombines TRBV7-9 with TRBJ2-6; the table names TRBD2, a call not compared with the DNA. The CDR3 is 11 amino acids long, termini counted. Per germline, CDR1 SEHNR and CDR2 FQNEAQ (reference sequence). CDR3: CASSIGTTLGT.

The V gene is TRBV7-2, the J gene TRBJ2-7, with D possibly TRBD1 on 5 matching bases. In germline, CDR1 is SGHTA, CDR2 FQGNSA. V was clipped by 6 bases and J by 2 bases, with 8 bases between them. The CDR3 consists of 12 residues. CDR3 sequence: CASSPGTYEQYV. CDR3 DNA sequence: TGTGCCAGCAGTCCAGGGACCTACGAGCAGTACGTC.

This clonotype was detected ten times or more. The rearrangement joins TRBV5-1 to TRBJ1-1, with unresolved D. Germline-derived CDR1 and CDR2 are SGHRS and YFSETQ. The V end was cut by 5 bases, the J end by 1 base, with 12 bases between. The CDR3 extends over 14 amino acids. The CDR3 here is CASRNTQENTEAFF. CDR3 nucleotide sequence: TGCGCCAGCAGGAATACCCAGGAGAACACTGAAGCTTTCTTT.

This clonotype was counted at least ten times. The CDR3 loop is CASSLPDTSYEQYF. CDR3 DNA sequence: TGCGCCAGCAGCCTCCCGGACACGTCCTACGAGCAGTACTTC. This chain connects TRBV4-1 to TRBJ2-7; D perhaps matches TRBD1 (5 bases). Trimming stripped 4 bases from V and 1 base from J, with 11 bases between. The CDR3 runs 14 residues. Germline-derived CDR1 and CDR2 are MGHRA and YSYEKL.

The chain is built from TRBV20-1 and TRBJ1-1; D call uncertain. V lost 2 bases and J 1 base, leaving 20 bases between the germline ends. The germline CDR1 and CDR2 sequences are DFQATT and SNEGSKA (reference sequence). The length of the CDR3 is 17 residues. DNA of the CDR3: TGCAGTGCTAGATCCCAATTCACAGAGGATCGGAACACTGAAGCTTTCTTT. It encodes CSARSQFTEDRNTEAFF.

This clonotype was found many times. The chain couples TRBV5-1 to TRBJ2-7, with no clear D. The ends were cut back, 0 bases at V and 7 bases at J, with 8 bases in the middle. Germline lookup yields CDR1 SGHRS and CDR2 YFSETQ. This CDR3 contains 12 residues. The CDR3 region is CASSLEFREQYF. CDR3 in DNA: TGCGCCAGCAGCTTGGAGTTTCGTGAGCAGTACTTC.

This clonotype turned up a few times. This sequence may be a read error, since a much larger clone differs from it by one base. The J gene is TRBJ2-5, the V gene TRBV5-4, with TRBD1 identical over 7 bases. CDR3 length: 15 residues. Germline loops: CDR1 SGHNT, CDR2 YYREEE (reference sequence). For the CDR3, the DNA is TGTGCCAGCAGCGAGCCGGGTCCTGGGACAGAGACCCAGCACTTC. Amino acid sequence: CASSEPGPGTETQHF.

This chain links TRBV19 with TRBJ1-6; perhaps TRBD1 as D (5 bases). Germline V CDR1 and CDR2: LNHDA, SQIVND (reference sequence). The length of the CDR3 is 15 residues. V was cut by 6 bases and J by 7 bases, with 16 bases left in between. The CDR3 nucleotides read TGTGCCAGTAGCCCCGGACGGGACCCAAATTCACCCCTCCACTTT. Protein: CASSPGRDPNSPLHF.

At least ten counts were recorded for this clonotype. The chain combines TRBV11-2 with TRBJ2-7; a weak D match, TRBD1 (6 bases). CDR3 length: 18 amino acids. Between the trimmed V and J ends, which lost 1 base and 4 bases, there was a span of 23 bases. Germline V gene sequence: CDR1 SGHAT, CDR2 FQNNGV. In nucleotides, the CDR3 is TGTGCCAGCAGCTTAGGTCCAGGGACCGGGACATTGATTTACGAGCAGTACTTC. The encoded protein is CASSLGPGTGTLIYEQYF.

This clonotype was detected many times. The chain joins TRBV20-1 to TRBJ1-4; D call uncertain. The CDR3 consists of 13 residues. Trimming pared 3 bases from V and 5 bases from J, leaving 10 bases between. Germline V gives CDR1 DFQATT, CDR2 SNEGSKA (reference sequence). This CDR3 is CSAREYTNEKLFF. CDR3 nucleotide sequence: TGCAGTGCTAGGGAGTACACAAATGAAAAACTGTTTTTT.

J is TRBJ1-1 and V is TRBV10-3; 8 positions match TRBD1. CDR3 length equals 15 residues. V shed 10 bases, J shed 1 base, and the junction held 11 bases outside the gene matches. Germline loops: CDR1 ENHRY, CDR2 SYGVKD. CDR3 region: CANRQTGEGNTEAFF. The CDR3 region has the DNA TGTGCCAACAGACAGACAGGGGAAGGGAACACTGAAGCTTTCTTT.

This clonotype was counted many times. The chain recombines TRBV2 with TRBJ2-7; the D gene is possibly TRBD2 (5 bases). V lost 6 bases and J 2 bases, leaving 11 bases between the germline ends. The CDR3 covers 13 residues. CDR1 and CDR2 (germline): SNHLY, FYNNEI. The CDR3 sequence: CASSSLGTYEQYF. CDR3 nucleotide sequence: TGTGCCAGCAGCTCACTAGGAACCTACGAGCAGTACTTC.

This clonotype showed up many times. V and J are TRBV9 and TRBJ2-7; D uncertain. The length of the CDR3 is 15 residues. Deletions cut 0 bases from V and 0 bases from J, with 10 bases between. The V gene's germline CDR1 is SGDLS and CDR2 YYNGEE. In DNA, the CDR3 is TGTGCCAGCAGCGTAGGTCACCAGGCCTCCTACGAGCAGTACTTC. It encodes CASSVGHQASYEQYF. Looking up the rest from reference TRBV9 and TRBJ2-7 gives the full variable domain: DSGVTQTPKHLITATGQRVTLRCSPRSGDLSVYWYQQSLDQGLQFLIQYYNGEERAKGNILERFSAQQFPDLHSELNLSSLELGDSALYFCASSVGHQASYEQYFGPGTRLTVT.

This clonotype was picked up many times. This sequence joins TRBV5-7 and TRBJ2-2; D is undetermined. TRBV5-7 carries the ORF label, with uncertain function. V dropped 0 bases and J dropped 1 base, with 19 bases sitting between them. This CDR3 has 19 amino acids. CDR3 bases: TGTGCCAGCAGCTTGGTGGTCAGGACGGTCCCCCGGAACACCGGGGAGCTGTTTTTT. Its protein is CASSLVVRTVPRNTGELFF.

This clonotype was seen ten or more times. The rearrangement uses TRBV4-1 and TRBJ1-1; D remains ambiguous. Per germline, CDR1 MGHRA and CDR2 YSYEKL. The CDR3 consists of 14 residues. The V and J ends lost 4 bases and 1 base respectively, with 10 bases between them. The CDR3 here is CASSPRMTNTEAFF. CDR3 bases: TGCGCCAGCAGCCCCCGGATGACGAACACTGAAGCTTTCTTT.